Shown below are 5 T cell receptor beta chains from a single sample sequenced in a study of T cell clonality in common variable immunodeficiency. The method was immunoSEQ multiplex PCR; TCRdb's version includes in-frame clones alone and lacks a portion of them. Sampling found about 23,000 clones, none seen once. These receptors lack a known antigen. Regarding the study as a whole: In common variable immunodeficiency, TCR beta chains reportedly carried fewer deletions and N-nucleotide insertions.

The sequenced sample was peripheral blood mononuclear cells. The source is a human donor with common variable immunodeficiency.

On this clone itself: The DNA ends 3 residues before the CDR3 does, and the rest of the CDR3 is filled in from the germline J gene. The rearrangement joins TRBV18 to TRBJ1-6; TRBD1 is a possible D gene (6 bases). The CDR3 extends over 14 amino acids. V lost 6 bases and J lost 8, with 14 bases in between. Germline V CDR1 and CDR2: KGHSH, LQKENI. CDR3 amino acids: CASSEQGTDSPLHF. The sequenced part of the CDR3 DNA is TGTGCCAGCTCCGAACAGGGAACAGATTCACCC.

This clone was counted ten times or more. The read ends 3 residues shy of where the CDR3 ends; the end is completed using the germline J gene. The V and J genes are TRBV19 and TRBJ2-7; 8 nucleotides line up with TRBD1. Unmatched junction bases numbered 2, after V lost 3 bases and J lost 1 base. CDR1 LNHDA and CDR2 SQIVND come from the germline V gene (reference sequence). There are 14 residues in the CDR3. CDR3 bases read: TGTGCCAGTAGTATCAGGGGGCCTTCCTACGAG. The encoded protein is CASSIRGPSYE. Given in full, the CDR3 is CASSIRGPSYEQYF.

This clone was counted ten times or more. The CDR3 DNA, read in part, is TGTGCCAGTAGTATTTCTCCGGGACAGGGAGCGGATACG. Amino acids: CASSISPGQGADT. The full CDR3 is CASSISPGQGADTQYF. The chain employs TRBV19 and TRBJ2-3, with 9 nucleotides matching TRBD1. Coverage ceases 3 residues before the CDR3 finishes, and the germline J gene fills in the end. The V gene end was trimmed by 3 bases and the J gene end by 6 bases; junction bases not matched to a gene: 10. CDR3 size: 16 residues. Germline lookup yields CDR1 LNHDA and CDR2 SQIVND (reference sequence).

By proportion, this clone is medium-sized (0.01 to 0.1%). With the read ending 3 residues before the CDR3 end, the germline J gene is used to fill in that end. The V call is TRBV24-1, the J call TRBJ1-1; the match to TRBD1 covers 7 bases. Germline V lookup: CDR1 KGHDR, CDR2 SFDVKD. The CDR3 has 12 amino acids. CDR3 loop: CATSEPTGPAFF. The CDR3 DNA, read in part, is TGTGCCACCAGTGAACCGACAGGGCCC.

This clone was seen a handful of times. The DNA ends 3 residues before the CDR3 does, and the rest of the CDR3 is filled in from the germline J gene. This sequence joins TRBV18 and TRBJ1-1; 7 bases align to TRBD1. After removal of 3 bases from V and 6 bases from J, the junction contained 4 bases not matched to a gene. CDR3 length: 13 amino acids. CDR1 is KGHSH and CDR2 is LQKENI in the germline V gene. The CDR3 loop is CASSPQGEAEAFF. The sequenced CDR3 bases are TGTGCCAGCTCACCTCAGGGGGAGGCTGAA.